Following are 13 T cell receptor beta chains from one sample sequenced in a study of T cell responses to AZD1222 COVID-19 vaccine. TCRdb's copy holds only in-frame clones and misses some; the assay was immunoSEQ multiplex PCR. There are 150,000 or so clones in the sample, with about 2.3% held by the top ten. Sequences were obtained from peripheral blood. Receptors originate from an adult in good health.

The chain has TRBV2 and TRBJ1-5; D may be TRBD1 (6 bases). This CDR3 spans 16 amino acids. Trimming took 3 bases from V and 2 from J, leaving 14 bases between them. Germline V lookup: CDR1 SNHLY, CDR2 FYNNEI. The CDR3 region has the DNA TGTGCCAGCAGTGAGAGGGCTAGGACAGGCAATCAGCCCCAGCATTTT. Its protein product is CASSERARTGNQPQHF.

V and J are TRBV29-1 and TRBJ1-1, with 9 bases matching TRBD1. The germline gives CDR1 SQVTM, CDR2 ANQGSEA. V shed 3 bases and J 4 bases; nucleotides not matched to a gene: 6. This CDR3 has 14 amino acids. CDR3 in amino acids: CSVERDRAITEAFF. The CDR3 region has the DNA TGCAGCGTTGAGAGGGACAGGGCGATCACTGAAGCTTTCTTT.

A word on this clone: This sample also contains other DNA sequences that code for the same CDR3. The chain couples TRBV7-2 to TRBJ2-2; the D call may be TRBD1 or TRBD2 (5 bases each). V shed 2 bases and J shed 0 bases, with 7 bases lying between them. The CDR3 extends over 15 amino acids. Germline V gene lookup returns CDR1 SGHTA and CDR2 FQGNSA. The CDR3 region is CASSLQGANTGELFF. The CDR3 DNA reads as TGTGCCAGCAGCTTACAGGGAGCGAACACCGGGGAGCTGTTTTTT.

V and J are TRBV27 and TRBJ2-1, with unresolved D. Trimming took 6 bases from V and 2 from J, leaving 8 bases between them. The length of the CDR3 is 13 residues. Per germline, CDR1 MNHEY and CDR2 SMNVEV (reference sequence). The DNA for the CDR3 is TGTGCCAGCAGGAACCGGGCCTACAATGAGCAGTTCTTC. Amino acids: CASRNRAYNEQFF.

V and J are TRBV6-5 and TRBJ2-3; a weak D match, TRBD2 (5 bases). Germline V CDR1 and CDR2: MNHEY, SVGAGI. The CDR3 extends over 14 amino acids. V dropped 5 bases and J dropped 8 bases, with 17 bases sitting between them. CDR3 residues: CASSPTASSGTQYF. The DNA of the CDR3 is TGTGCCAGCAGTCCAACCGCTAGCTCCGGTACGCAGTATTTT.

The chain links TRBV4-3 to TRBJ2-5, with a possible D match to TRBD1 (6 bases). The CDR3 totals 15 residues. CDR1 and CDR2 (germline): LGHNA, YSLEER. The ends were cut back, 0 bases at V and 4 bases at J, with 12 bases in the middle. CDR3 in amino acids: CASSQEQGMGETQYF. CDR3 nucleotides: TGCGCCAGCAGCCAAGAACAGGGAATGGGAGAGACCCAGTACTTC.

The V call is TRBV11-3, the J call TRBJ2-1; possibly TRBD1 or TRBD2 for D (6 bases each). V lost 5 bases to trimming and J lost 1 base, with 15 bases between them. The germline V gene has CDR1 SGHNT and CDR2 YENEEA. This CDR3 is 16 amino acids long. The CDR3 region has the DNA TGTGCCAGCAGCCTAAGAGGGGGGCGATCCTACAATGAGCAGTTCTTC. Protein sequence: CASSLRGGRSYNEQFF.

This chain uses TRBV13 with TRBJ2-1; D is possibly TRBD2 (7 bases). With 1 base removed from V and 15 bases from J, the gap between germline ends came to 22 bases. This CDR3 contains 15 residues. Germline values: CDR1 PRHDT, CDR2 FYEKMQ (reference sequence). CDR3 sequence (DNA): TGTGCCAGCAGCTTAGCTTGGGGGGGACAAAGACAGAGGTTCTTC. Translated: CASSLAWGGQRQRFF.

The chain employs TRBV4-1 and TRBJ1-6, with 9 nucleotides matching TRBD1. V lost 3 bases and J lost 5; bases outside the gene matches: 2. The CDR3 has 15 amino acids. Germline CDR1 reads MGHRA; CDR2 reads YSYEKL. CDR3 loop: CASSQRTGDNSPLHF. CDR3 coding DNA: TGCGCCAGCAGCCAGCGGACAGGGGATAATTCACCCCTCCACTTT.

The gene calls are TRBV4-1 and TRBJ2-3; 8 positions match TRBD1. Germline trimming cut 1 base from V and 4 bases from J; bases unmatched to any gene: 10. Germline assignment: CDR1 MGHRA and CDR2 YSYEKL. The CDR3 is 17 residues long. The DNA of the CDR3 is TGCGCCAGCAGCCAAGCCCGGACAGGGTTGGCACCAGATACGCAGTATTTT. Translating it yields CASSQARTGLAPDTQYF.

Remarks on this clone: Additional DNA sequences in this sample encode the identical CDR3. This chain connects TRBV6-2 or TRBV6-3 to TRBJ2-3, with TRBD1 matching over 7 bases. The V gene end was trimmed by 5 bases and the J gene end by 3 bases; junction bases not matched to a gene: 5. CDR3 length equals 14 residues. Germline V gene data show CDR1 as MNHEY and CDR2 as SVGEGT. The CDR3 sequence is CASSRQGRTDTQYF. CDR3 sequence (DNA): TGTGCCAGCAGTCGACAGGGTAGGACAGATACGCAGTATTTT.

V usage is TRBV7-6 and J usage is TRBJ2-1, with D possibly being TRBD1 (5 bases). Germline lookup yields CDR1 SGHVS and CDR2 FNYEAQ. V dropped 4 bases and J dropped 9 bases, with 16 bases sitting between them. CDR3 length: 14 residues. The CDR3 region has the DNA TGTGCCAGCAGCTCAAGGGGTGGGGCCAGTGAGCAGTTCTTC. It is translated as CASSSRGGASEQFF.

The chain has TRBV3-1 (or the pseudogene TRBV3-2) and TRBJ1-2, with 8 bases aligning to TRBD1. The V gene end was trimmed by 4 bases and the J gene end by 4 bases; junction bases not matched to a gene: 11. The CDR3 runs 16 residues. Germline assignment: CDR1 LGHDT and CDR2 YNNKEL (reference sequence). As DNA, the CDR3 is TGTGCCAGCAGCCTACTTGGAGGACAGGGCGGCTATGGCTACACCTTC. Translating it yields CASSLLGGQGGYGYTF.